This TCR beta chain was captured by sequencing in a study of T-cell memory formation after mild COVID-19. TCRdb reprocessed the 5' RACE reads via MiXCR and lists one record per CDR3 protein. The sample lists about 100,000 distinct CDR3 sequences; approximately 10% were seen once. The CDR3 spans 16 residues. Trimming took 0 bases from V and 7 from J, leaving 15 bases between them. Germline V gene sequence: CDR1 LGHNA, CDR2 YSLEER. This clonotype was detected a few times. The V and J genes are TRBV4-3 and TRBJ1-4, with a tentative D call TRBD1 (6 bases). The receptor comes from a man aged 18 to 29 who had mild COVID-19 (a few samples of this study predate the infection). Cell type and time point are not known. Sequencing was performed on PBMCs or a T cell subset sorted from them (not recorded which). CDR3 in amino acids: CASSQDRAGVGEKLFF. Written as DNA, the CDR3 is TGCGCCAGCAGCCAAGATAGGGCAGGGGTCGGTGAAAAACTGTTTTTT.